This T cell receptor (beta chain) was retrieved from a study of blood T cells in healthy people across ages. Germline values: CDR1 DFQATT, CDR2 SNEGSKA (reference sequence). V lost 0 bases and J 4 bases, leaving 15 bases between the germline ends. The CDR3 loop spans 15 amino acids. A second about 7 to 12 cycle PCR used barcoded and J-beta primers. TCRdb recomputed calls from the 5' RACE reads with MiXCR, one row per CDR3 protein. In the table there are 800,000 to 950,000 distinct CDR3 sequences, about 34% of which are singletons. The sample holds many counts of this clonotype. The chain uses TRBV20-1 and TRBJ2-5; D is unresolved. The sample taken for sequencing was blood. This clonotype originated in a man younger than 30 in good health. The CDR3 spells CSARDLQELGETQYF. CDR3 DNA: TGCAGTGCTAGAGATTTGCAGGAATTAGGAGAGACCCAGTACTTC.